Listed below are T cell receptor beta chains from one sample, sequenced in a study of T cells in Graves' hyperthyroidism and ophthalmopathy. TCRdb re-derived calls from the multiplex PCR reads in MiXCR, one entry per CDR3 protein. The table lists 550,000 to 700,000 distinct CDR3 sequences, approximately 44% of them singletons, with 15% to 20% in the top ten. The sample was peripheral blood or thyroid tissue (not recorded which). The receptors were sampled from an adult woman with Graves' disease, either hyperthyroidism or ophthalmopathy (not recorded which). Both conserved end residues are part of each CDR3. D genes are given only for firm matches. A row's size may be missing; if present it is once, few, many or a size class.

clone size: many; D gene: .; V gene: TRBV5-6; J gene: TRBJ2-2; CDR3 protein: CASSFYGPTGELFF; CDR3 DNA: TGTGCCAGCAGCTTCTACGGGCCCACCGGGGAGCTGTTTTTT
clone size: .; D gene: .; V gene: TRBV20-1; J gene: TRBJ1-6; CDR3 protein: CSGGEAYSPLHF; CDR3 DNA: TGCAGTGGGGGGGAGGCCTATTCACCCCTCCACTTT
clone size: .; D gene: .; V gene: TRBV7-2; J gene: TRBJ1-4; CDR3 protein: CASSPRMQTYEKLFF; CDR3 DNA: TGTGCCAGCAGCCCCCGGATGCAAACTTACGAAAAACTGTTTTTT
clone size: many; D gene: .; V gene: TRBV15; J gene: TRBJ1-5; CDR3 protein: CATSRDPDWPQHF; CDR3 DNA: TGTGCCACCAGCAGAGATCCGGACTGGCCCCAGCATTTT
clone size: many; D gene: .; V gene: TRBV28; J gene: TRBJ1-5; CDR3 protein: CASNVQPQHF; CDR3 DNA: TGTGCCAGCAATGTTCAGCCCCAGCATTTT
clone size: few; D gene: TRBD1; V gene: TRBV11-2; J gene: TRBJ2-7; CDR3 protein: CASSLSGTGTYEQYF; CDR3 DNA: TGTGCCAGCAGCTTGTCCGGGACAGGGACCTACGAGCAGTACTTC
clone size: .; D gene: TRBD1; V gene: TRBV10-3; J gene: TRBJ1-2; CDR3 protein: CAITETRDRDYGYTF; CDR3 DNA: TGTGCCATCACTGAGACCCGGGACAGGGACTATGGCTACACCTTC
clone size: .; D gene: TRBD1; V gene: TRBV10-2; J gene: TRBJ2-7; CDR3 protein: CASKPGQNYYEQYF; CDR3 DNA: TGCGCCAGCAAACCGGGACAGAACTACTACGAGCAGTACTTC
clone size: .; D gene: .; V gene: TRBV25-1; J gene: TRBJ1-5; CDR3 protein: CASGDSVVNQPQHF; CDR3 DNA: TGTGCCAGCGGTGACTCCGTAGTCAATCAGCCCCAGCATTTT
clone size: .; D gene: .; V gene: TRBV6-1; J gene: TRBJ1-2; CDR3 protein: CASSEIGIGYGYTF; CDR3 DNA: TGTGCCAGCAGTGAAATAGGGATAGGCTATGGCTACACCTTC
clone size: many; D gene: TRBD1; V gene: TRBV6-2/TRBV6-3; J gene: TRBJ1-1; CDR3 protein: CASSRGLTGEEAFF; CDR3 DNA: TGTGCCAGCAGCCGGGGACTGACAGGGGAGGAAGCTTTCTTT
clone size: many; D gene: TRBD2; V gene: TRBV2; J gene: TRBJ2-5; CDR3 protein: CASSRTSGQETQYF; CDR3 DNA: TGTGCCAGCAGTAGGACTAGCGGCCAAGAGACCCAGTACTTC
clone size: .; D gene: .; V gene: TRBV7-8; J gene: TRBJ1-3; CDR3 protein: CASSLTGGGPISPSIYF; CDR3 DNA: TGTGCCAGCAGCTTAACGGGGGGAGGCCCAATCAGCCCCAGCATATATTTT